This record concerns one T cell receptor (beta chain) sequence. Measured with immunoSEQ multiplex PCR; TCRdb has only the in-frame clones, and not every one. The sample records roughly 98,000 clones, around four fifths being singletons. The data were obtained in a study of blood T cell repertoires in COVID-19. V gave up 8 bases and J gave up 1 base; unmatched junction bases: 5. This CDR3 is built from 14 residues. Per the germline V gene, CDR1 is KGHDR and CDR2 is SFDVKD. This sequence joins TRBV24-1 and TRBJ1-1, with 8 nucleotides matching TRBD1. This TCR came from a woman between 65 and 79 years old with active or convalescent COVID-19. The specimen sequenced was peripheral blood. The CDR3 loop is CATTGGRGNTEAFF. The CDR3 nucleotides are TGTGCCACCACAGGGGGCAGGGGGAACACTGAAGCTTTCTTT.